This T cell receptor (beta chain) was recovered during a study of shared clonotypes between healthy human individuals (dated by TCRdb to the early 2020s). Regarding the complete study: A couple of women and three men aged 18 to 49 years were included in the cohort. For each donor, CD4 naive and CD4 memory were each run on three plates, CD8 naive on two plates, and CD8 memory on one plate. Leukapheresis yielded between about 0.85 and 10 billion PBMCs per donor. Different laboratories and diverse techniques were used to prepare libraries and sequence TCR repertoires, to increase sequencing depth and limit assay-specific biases. To estimate repertoire size and how much clonotypes are shared between individuals, the study performed deep sequencing of blood TCR repertoires from five healthy adults. On the study overall, not on this receptor specifically: The genetic and exposure-history diversity represented was limited by the small number of donors. Sampling was limited to blood, and TCR repertoires in tissue likely differ from TCR repertoires in blood. Based on pairwise subsampling, the degree of clonotype sharing among donors was expected to be affected by sequencing depth. Naive subsets generally had larger estimated clonotype richness than memory subsets did. Compared with non-shared clonotypes, clonotypes shared by all four sorted-subset donors had higher generation probabilities. When a few donors were compared, the shared fraction of clonotypes was around 5% for naive CD4, 3.5% for naive CD8, 2.3% for memory CD4, and 0.4% for memory CD8. Even with the large sequencing depth, rarefaction of the sorted-subset datasets indicated that sequencing was incomplete.

Using the deep immunoSEQ assay, multiplex PCR amplified TCR CDR3 regions from genomic DNA. Extracted genomic DNA from each cell subset was distributed evenly across all wells of several immunoSEQ 96-well plates, and each plate was treated as a replicate. For sorted subsets, 200 ng of genomic DNA, equivalent to about 30,000 T cell genomes, went into each replicate PCR. Purified libraries were quantified with a Qubit 3.0 fluorometer, sized on a Bioanalyzer 2100, and re-quantified with the KAPA Library Quantification kit. Every immunoSEQ 96-well plate was sequenced on a separate single-read 150-cycle Illumina NextSeq 550 flow cell. The study's processing was this. Because the immunoSEQ output held only junctional sequences and lacked quality scores, the filtering could not match the filtering applied to full-length reads. Sequences were annotated with PyIR, a Python wrapper for IgBLAST v1.9, using IMGT germline references to assign V/J genes and CDR3. Reads were removed for weak V/J assignments (E-value above 1e-6), missing CDR3, stop codons, out-of-frame junctions, or ambiguous translated residues. V3J clonotypes were defined as sequences sharing the same inferred V gene, J gene, and CDR3 amino acid sequence. To compute the percentage overlap between repertoires, the number of shared unique clonotypes was divided by the size of the smaller repertoire. Three approaches were used to assess repertoire richness: RTK rarefaction, the Chao1 estimator, and Recon v2.1 estimates of unobserved clonotypes. Generation probabilities were computed with OLGA for all TCRbeta clonotypes obtained by the gDNA method from several donors. This is the immuneACCESS table as TCRdb keeps it, with only in-frame sequences that have V and J called. A part of the clones is gone; compared with another copy, unresolved V genes explain less than half, and the rest is unexplained. V and J calls and clone size are those listed in that table; D and trimming were worked out from the DNA. In all, the sample holds roughly 550,000 clones, and about 95% of those were seen once. Jointly, the top ten make up around 0.097% of the sample.

A remark on this clone: The antigen it recognizes is unknown. No base-level quality is on record; no much larger clone is a single base apart.

From a lookup of the germline V gene, CDR1 and CDR2 are SGHAT and FQNNGV. Reading from cysteine to phenylalanine, the CDR3 counts 18 amino acids. CDR3 DNA only is kept here, 54 bases in frame from base 1. Trimmed from V: 2 bases; trimmed from J: 2 bases; junction bases lacking a gene match: 13. CD8 naive samples were obtained by positive selection for CCR7 among CD45RO-negative cells, yielding a CD45RA+CCR7+ population from which TemRA cells were excluded. Donors were healthy HIV-negative adults with no recently reported acute infections or vaccinations. Every donor was a Caucasian adult residing in Nashville, Tennessee, USA. After blood collection by leukapheresis, PBMCs were isolated using Ficoll-Histopaque density gradient centrifugation and then cryopreserved in the vapor phase of liquid nitrogen. Purity and quantity of every magnetically sorted T cell population were checked by analytical flow cytometry. Genomic DNA was isolated from every sorted fraction and measured by UV absorbance on a Nanodrop 2000c.

The sample comprised naive CD8+ T cells sorted from blood. What this sample's cell subset or site label stands for: CD45RA+CCR7+. Here the chain combines TRBV11-2 and TRBJ2-7; TRBD1 matches 9 bases in the middle. The sequence derives from a woman in her 30s in good health. Here the CDR3 is given as CASSLPGQGRGRTYEQYF. The DNA sequence is given as TGTGCCAGCAGCTTACCTGGACAGGGGAGGGGACGGACCTACGAGCAGTACTTC.